The 19 T cell receptor beta chains below all came from one sample that was sequenced in a study of response to subunit inactivated influenza vaccine. TCRdb processed the RT-PCR reads anew with MiXCR; each CDR3 protein has one entry. This sample has 650,000 to 800,000 distinct CDR3 sequences; over 11% occur once, and the top ten carry 6.5% to 8.5%. Here the sequenced sample was PBMCs from blood, taken 14 to 15 days before vaccination. These receptors all come from a man in his forties or fifties who received an inactivated influenza vaccine.

This clonotype was counted at least ten times. The chain recombines TRBV11-1 with TRBJ2-5; 13 bases fit TRBD2. The germline V gene encodes CDR1 SGHAT and CDR2 FQDESV (reference sequence). The CDR3 length is 19 residues. Trimming cost V 6 bases and J 0 bases; bases outside gene matches: 13. This CDR3 reads CASRSTSGRASMYQETQYF. The DNA for the CDR3 is TGTGCCAGCAGATCAACTAGCGGGAGGGCTTCGATGTACCAAGAGACCCAGTACTTC.

The sample holds many counts of this clonotype. The chain employs TRBV12-3 or TRBV12-4 and TRBJ2-1; 14 nucleotides match TRBD2. This CDR3 comprises 17 residues. V lost 4 bases to trimming and J lost 3 bases; unmatched junction nucleotides: 5. This CDR3 is CASSSRLAGGHYNEQFF. For the CDR3, the DNA is TGTGCCAGCAGTTCCCGACTAGCGGGGGGGCACTACAATGAGCAGTTCTTC.

This clonotype turned up a few times. V usage is TRBV20-1 and J usage is TRBJ2-7; no clear D. CDR1 and CDR2 from the germline V gene are DFQATT and SNEGSKA (reference sequence). The CDR3 is 13 amino acids. V lost 0 bases, J lost 2 bases, and 8 bases lay in between. This chain's CDR3 is CSARERITYEQYF. The CDR3 bases are TGCAGTGCTAGAGAGCGGATAACCTACGAGCAGTACTTC.

This sequence joins TRBV5-1 and TRBJ2-7; D possibly uses TRBD1 or TRBD2 (5 bases each). Trimming removed 5 bases at V and 3 bases at J, with 9 bases between. Germline loops: CDR1 SGHRS, CDR2 YFSETQ. The CDR3 loop spans 12 amino acids. The CDR3, as DNA: TGCGCCAGCAGGAGGGGTTTCTACGAGCAGTACTTC. Its translation: CASRRGFYEQYF.

This sequence joins TRBV20-1 and TRBJ1-3; 9 nucleotides line up with TRBD1. Unmatched junction bases numbered 9, after V lost 3 bases and J lost 3 bases. Germline V gene sequence: CDR1 DFQATT, CDR2 SNEGSKA (reference sequence). This CDR3 is built from 16 residues. The CDR3 reads CSARIRTGVDGNTIYF. In DNA form, the CDR3 reads TGCAGTGCTAGGATCCGGACAGGGGTAGATGGAAACACCATATATTTT.

This clonotype was observed many times. The V and J genes are TRBV7-2 and TRBJ2-5; D possibly matches TRBD1 or TRBD2 (6 bases each). With 0 bases removed from V and 3 bases from J, the gap between germline ends came to 11 bases. CDR3 size: 15 residues. Germline V CDR1 and CDR2: SGHTA, FQGNSA. The CDR3 nucleotides are TGTGCCAGCAGCTTAGCGGGGGGCCAAAAAGAGACCCAGTACTTC. Its protein product is CASSLAGGQKETQYF.

This clonotype was seen a handful of times. V usage is TRBV7-9 and J usage is TRBJ1-5; D possibly corresponds to TRBD1 (5 bases). The CDR3 totals 14 residues. V was trimmed by 2 bases and J by 3 bases, leaving 8 bases between them. The germline V gene encodes CDR1 SEHNR and CDR2 FQNEAQ (reference sequence). The CDR3 DNA sequence: TGTGCCAGCAGCTTACAGGGTCTCAATCAGCCCCAGCATTTT. Protein: CASSLQGLNQPQHF.

V gene TRBV6-9 combines with J gene TRBJ2-1; TRBD1 or TRBD2 may be the D gene (5 bases each). Trimming stripped 1 base from V and 4 bases from J, with 32 bases between. CDR1 and CDR2 (germline): MNHGY, SVAAGI. CDR3 length: 22 amino acids. CDR3 coding DNA: TGTGCCAGCAGTTATTATGGGGCCTCCCGAACGTTGACATGGGGAGCGTACAATGAGCAGTTCTTC. Residues: CASSYYGASRTLTWGAYNEQFF.

V usage is TRBV12-3 or TRBV12-4 and J usage is TRBJ1-6; D not certain. Trimming pared 6 bases from V and 12 bases from J, leaving 12 bases between. CDR3 length: 12 amino acids. The CDR3 protein is CASRSGVQPLHF. Here the CDR3 DNA reads TGTGCCAGCAGATCCGGAGTGCAACCCCTCCACTTT.

This clonotype was recorded a few times. The V call is TRBV12-3 or TRBV12-4, the J call TRBJ1-2, with D hard to call. The CDR3 spans 13 residues. V gave up 5 bases and J gave up 3 bases, with 10 bases separating them. This chain's CDR3 is CASSHDPDYGYTF. The DNA of the CDR3 is TGTGCCAGCAGTCATGACCCAGACTATGGCTACACCTTC.

V usage is TRBV5-8 and J usage is TRBJ2-1; no definite D call. Trimming removed 4 bases at V and 0 bases at J, with 11 bases between. CDR1 and CDR2 (germline): SGHTS, YDEGEE. The CDR3 is 15 amino acids. The CDR3 reads CASSNYQTSYNEQFF. The CDR3 bases are TGTGCCAGCAGCAATTATCAAACCTCCTACAATGAGCAGTTCTTC.

As to this clonotype: The junction departs from germline at one end; a sequencing error may be responsible. The rearrangement uses TRBV2 and TRBJ2-5; tentative D call: TRBD1 (5 bases). The CDR3 is made up of 16 amino acids. The V gene's germline CDR1 is SNHLY and CDR2 FYNNEI. CDR3 DNA: TGTGCTAGCAGTGAAAGGTTGGGCAGGGTGGTTGAGACCCAGTACTTC. Residues: CASSERLGRVVETQYF.

This chain connects TRBV4-1 to TRBJ1-4; no firm D call. Trimming pared 1 base from V and 5 bases from J, leaving 11 bases between. Per the germline V gene, CDR1 is MGHRA and CDR2 is YSYEKL. This CDR3 is 15 amino acids long. CDR3 nucleotide sequence: TGCGCCAGCAGCCAAGCGGCAGGATACAATGAAAAACTGTTTTTT. This codes for CASSQAAGYNEKLFF.

In its sample, this clonotype was seen a few times. The V gene is TRBV9, the J gene TRBJ2-5; D remains ambiguous. The CDR3 is 13 amino acids. Deletions cut 0 bases from V and 3 bases from J, with 6 bases between. Germline V gene lookup returns CDR1 SGDLS and CDR2 YYNGEE. This chain's CDR3 is CASSVDPKETQYF. CDR3 bases: TGTGCCAGCAGCGTAGACCCCAAAGAGACCCAGTACTTC.

The J gene is TRBJ2-3, the V gene TRBV5-1, with 8 bases fitting TRBD2. This CDR3 spans 15 amino acids. The trim removed 5 bases at V and 4 bases at J, leaving 9 bases unmatched. CDR1 SGHRS and CDR2 YFSETQ come from the germline V gene. The CDR3 DNA sequence: TGCGCCAGCAGATGGCGGGAGGAAGGGGCAGATACGCAGTATTTT. Protein: CASRWREEGADTQYF.

With regard to this clonotype: Here the CDR3 omits its conserved ending phenylalanine or tryptophan, so a read error is the likely source. The rearrangement joins TRBV28 to TRBJ2-7; the D gene is possibly TRBD1 (5 bases). Germline loops: CDR1 MDHEN, CDR2 SYDVKM. The ends were cut back, 7 bases at V and 3 bases at J, with 10 bases in the middle. This CDR3 spans 12 amino acids. CDR3 loop: CASNDQGYEQYC. CDR3 nucleotide sequence: TGTGCCAGCAATGACCAGGGCTACGAGCAGTACTGC.

This clonotype came up many times. J is TRBJ2-7 and V is TRBV11-2, with 10 bases lining up with TRBD2. Germline-derived CDR1 and CDR2 are SGHAT and FQNNGV. The V gene end was trimmed by 1 base and the J gene end by 1 base; junction bases not matched to a gene: 4. The length of the CDR3 is 16 residues. CDR3 bases: TGTGCCAGCAGCTTAGTCTTACTAGCGGGATCCTACGAGCAGTACTTC. Translation: CASSLVLLAGSYEQYF. Supplemented by reference TRBV11-2 and TRBJ2-7, the full variable domain reads EAGVAQSPRYKIIEKRQSVAFWCNPISGHATLYWYQQILGQGPKLLIQFQNNGVVDDSQLPKDRFSAERLKGVDSTLKIQPAKLEDSAVYLCASSLVLLAGSYEQYFGPGTRLTVT.

This clonotype was observed a few times. V and J are TRBV12-3 or TRBV12-4 and TRBJ1-3, with D hard to call. The CDR3 spans 16 residues. Trimming removed 0 bases from V and 2 bases from J, with 11 bases in between. CDR3 region: CASSLANPRAGNTIYF. The DNA for the CDR3 is TGTGCCAGCAGTTTAGCTAACCCGAGGGCTGGAAACACCATATATTTT.

This clonotype came up a few times. The V and J genes are TRBV12-3 or TRBV12-4 and TRBJ1-5; D is undetermined. V gave up 2 bases and J gave up 6 bases, with 14 bases separating them. The CDR3 is 15 amino acids. The CDR3 here is CASSLLGPAGQPQHF. CDR3 nucleotide sequence: TGTGCCAGCAGTTTATTAGGGCCGGCGGGTCAGCCCCAGCATTTT.